This entry lists 12 T cell receptor beta chains sequenced from one sample in a study of spatial heterogeneity in lung cancer. One entry per CDR3 protein, called by TCRdb with MiXCR from the 5' RACE reads. In the table there are about 40,000 distinct CDR3 sequences, approximately 5.5% of which are singletons. As to time point: sample taken at primary tumor resection. Sequenced material: PBMCs, taken at surgery. The receptors originated from a female donor with early-stage non-small cell lung cancer.

This chain joins TRBV20-1 and TRBJ1-3; 11 bases map to TRBD1. Trimming removed 0 bases from V and 0 bases from J; junction bases left unmatched: 4. Germline CDR1 DFQATT, CDR2 SNEGSKA (reference sequence). This CDR3 is 17 amino acids long. CDR3 DNA: TGCAGTGCTAGAGATCCCGGGACAGGGGGCTCTGGAAACACCATATATTTT. Amino acids: CSARDPGTGGSGNTIYF.

The chain recombines TRBV7-3 with TRBJ2-1, with TRBD2 matching 8 bases. J was trimmed by 0 bases and V by 5 bases; bases with no gene match: 3. The CDR3 is 15 residues long. Germline assignment: CDR1 SGHTA and CDR2 FQGTGA. The CDR3 nucleotides are TGTGCCAGCAGCCAGCTAGCGGGCTCCTACAATGAGCAGTTCTTC. It codes for CASSQLAGSYNEQFF.

This clonotype was seen at least ten times. This chain joins TRBV3-1 and TRBJ2-3; D unclear. Germline CDR1 is LGHDT and CDR2 is YNNKEL (reference sequence). CDR3 length: 13 residues. V lost 0 bases, J lost 7 bases, and 8 bases lay in between. In DNA form, the CDR3 reads TGTGCCAGCAGCCAAGATGGGGTAAATACGCAGTATTTT. Its protein is CASSQDGVNTQYF.

This clonotype was observed at least ten times. V usage is TRBV2 and J usage is TRBJ2-1, with D maybe TRBD1 (6 bases). The V gene lost 8 bases and the J gene lost 6 bases, with 8 bases spanning the gap. CDR3 length equals 11 residues. Germline V lookup: CDR1 SNHLY, CDR2 FYNNEI. The CDR3: CASGGFNEQFF. The CDR3 DNA reads TGTGCCAGCGGGGGCTTCAATGAGCAGTTCTTC.

The chain is built from TRBV10-3 and TRBJ2-1; D remains unclear. V was cut by 0 bases and J by 5 bases, with 11 bases left in between. The CDR3 has 15 residues. The V gene's germline CDR1 is ENHRY and CDR2 SYGVKD. Written as DNA, the CDR3 is TGTGCCATCAGTGAGTCTCGGAAACTCAACAATGAGCAGTTCTTC. This codes for CAISESRKLNNEQFF.

At least ten counts were recorded for this clonotype. The chain links TRBV10-3 to TRBJ2-7; the match to TRBD1 covers 11 bases. Germline V gene lookup returns CDR1 ENHRY and CDR2 SYGVKD. V lost 5 bases, J lost 3 bases, and 9 bases stayed unmatched. The length of the CDR3 is 16 residues. The CDR3 protein is CAISTGQGAQIYEQYF. CDR3 coding DNA: TGTGCCATCAGTACCGGACAGGGGGCCCAAATCTACGAGCAGTACTTC.

The table lists this clonotype with many counts. This chain links TRBV6-5 with TRBJ1-1; D not resolved. There are 15 residues in the CDR3. Germline V lookup: CDR1 MNHEY, CDR2 SVGAGI. Trimming cost V 6 bases and J 1 base, with 15 bases left between them. The CDR3 DNA follows: TGTGCCAGCAGCCAAATGGGCGTGGGGAACACTGAAGCTTTCTTT. It is translated as CASSQMGVGNTEAFF.

This clonotype was observed a handful of times. A much larger clone lies one base from this, so it may be a read error. This rearrangement joins TRBV4-1 to TRBJ1-1; perhaps TRBD1 as D (6 bases). The germline gives CDR1 MGHRA, CDR2 YSYEKL. Trimming pared 3 bases from V and 6 bases from J, leaving 20 bases between. This CDR3 comprises 16 residues. The CDR3 nucleotides read TGCGCCAGCAGCCAGGGCGAGACAGGAGCTTCTGCTGAAGCTTTCTTT. Translating it yields CASSQGETGASAEAFF.

The chain employs TRBV20-1 and TRBJ2-7, with D tentatively TRBD1 (7 bases). Germline V gives CDR1 DFQATT, CDR2 SNEGSKA (reference sequence). This CDR3 is 14 amino acids long. V was shortened by 4 bases and J by 2 bases, with 15 bases between the two germline ends. The CDR3 region is CSAKSRDRTYEQYF. The CDR3 DNA sequence: TGCAGTGCTAAATCGCGGGACAGAACCTACGAGCAGTACTTC.

The V call is TRBV30, the J call TRBJ2-7; D perhaps matches TRBD1 (6 bases). CDR3 size: 13 residues. V lost 1 base and J 5 bases, leaving 12 bases between the germline ends. Germline V gene sequence: CDR1 GTSNPN, CDR2 SVGIG (reference sequence). The DNA for the CDR3 is TGTGCCTGGAGTGCAACAGGGAAGCACGAGCAGTACTTC. It yields the protein CAWSATGKHEQYF.

V is TRBV9 and J is TRBJ2-1; TRBD2 is a possible D gene (7 bases). Germline V gene lookup returns CDR1 SGDLS and CDR2 YYNGEE. The CDR3 covers 15 residues. Trimming took 6 bases from V and 5 from J, leaving 18 bases between them. CDR3 in DNA: TGTGCCAGCACCCCCCGGGGGGCGGGAGACAATGAGCAGTTCTTC. As protein: CASTPRGAGDNEQFF.

This clonotype has a handful of counts. The chain combines TRBV30 with TRBJ2-7; 15 bases are a match to TRBD2. V was clipped by 2 bases and J by 6 bases; unmatched bases: 2. CDR1 GTSNPN and CDR2 SVGIG come from the germline V gene (reference sequence). The CDR3 loop spans 14 amino acids. CDR3 sequence (DNA): TGTGCCTGGAGTTGGACTAGCGGGGGGGCCGAGCAGTACTTC. As protein: CAWSWTSGGAEQYF.